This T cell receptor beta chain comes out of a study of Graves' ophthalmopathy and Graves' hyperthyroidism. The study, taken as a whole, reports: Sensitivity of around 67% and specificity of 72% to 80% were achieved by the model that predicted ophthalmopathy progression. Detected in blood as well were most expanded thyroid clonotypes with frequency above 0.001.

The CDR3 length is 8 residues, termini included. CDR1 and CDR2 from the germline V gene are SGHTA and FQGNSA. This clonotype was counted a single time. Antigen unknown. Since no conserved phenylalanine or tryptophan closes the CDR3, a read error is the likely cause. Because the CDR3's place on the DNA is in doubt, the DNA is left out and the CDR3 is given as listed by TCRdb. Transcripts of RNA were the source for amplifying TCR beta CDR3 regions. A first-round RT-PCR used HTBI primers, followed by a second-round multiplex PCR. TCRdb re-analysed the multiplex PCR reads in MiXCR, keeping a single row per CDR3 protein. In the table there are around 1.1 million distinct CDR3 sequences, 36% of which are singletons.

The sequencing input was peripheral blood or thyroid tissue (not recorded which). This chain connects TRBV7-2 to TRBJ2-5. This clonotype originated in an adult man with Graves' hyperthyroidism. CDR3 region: CASSLVEA.